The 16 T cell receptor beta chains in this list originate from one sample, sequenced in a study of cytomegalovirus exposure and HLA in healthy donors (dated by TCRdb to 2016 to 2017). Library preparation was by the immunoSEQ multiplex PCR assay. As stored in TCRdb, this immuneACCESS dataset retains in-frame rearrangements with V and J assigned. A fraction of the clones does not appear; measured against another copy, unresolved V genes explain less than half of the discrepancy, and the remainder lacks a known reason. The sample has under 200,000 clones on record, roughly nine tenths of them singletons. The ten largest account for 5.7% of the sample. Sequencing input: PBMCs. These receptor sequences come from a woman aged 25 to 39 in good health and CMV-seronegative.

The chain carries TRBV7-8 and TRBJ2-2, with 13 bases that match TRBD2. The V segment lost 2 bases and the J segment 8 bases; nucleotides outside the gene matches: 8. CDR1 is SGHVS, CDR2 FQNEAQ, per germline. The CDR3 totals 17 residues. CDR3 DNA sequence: TGTGCCAGCAGCTTAACTAGCGGGAGGGTTATCCCGGGGGAGCTGTTTTTT. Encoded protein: CASSLTSGRVIPGELFF.

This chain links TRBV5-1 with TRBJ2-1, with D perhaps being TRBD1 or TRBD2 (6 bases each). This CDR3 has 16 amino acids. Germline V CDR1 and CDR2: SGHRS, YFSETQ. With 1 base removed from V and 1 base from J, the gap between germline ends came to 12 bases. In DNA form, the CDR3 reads TGCGCCAGCAGCTTGCTAGGGGGGAGGTCCTACAATGAGCAGTTCTTC. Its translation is CASSLLGGRSYNEQFF. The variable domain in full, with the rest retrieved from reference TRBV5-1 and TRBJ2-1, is KAGVTQTPRYLIKTRGQQVTLSCSPISGHRSVSWYQQTPGQGLQFLFEYFSETQRNKGNFPGRFSGRQFSNSRSEMNVSTLELGDSALYLCASSLLGGRSYNEQFFGPGTRLTVL.

The CDR3 reads CASSWGPNYEQYF. The CDR3 DNA reads as TGTGCCAGCAGTTGGGGGCCGAACTACGAGCAGTACTTC. The V call is TRBV27, the J call TRBJ2-7, with D tentatively TRBD1 (6 bases). Trimming left V 4 bases short and J 3 bases short, with 10 bases between. Per the germline V gene, CDR1 is MNHEY and CDR2 is SMNVEV (reference sequence). The CDR3 length is 13 residues.

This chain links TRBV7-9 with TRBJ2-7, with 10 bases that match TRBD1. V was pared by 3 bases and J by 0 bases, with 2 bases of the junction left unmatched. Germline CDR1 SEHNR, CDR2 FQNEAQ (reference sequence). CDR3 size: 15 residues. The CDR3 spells CASSLWDRGSYEQYF. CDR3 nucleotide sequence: TGTGCCAGCAGCTTGTGGGACAGGGGCTCCTACGAGCAGTACTTC. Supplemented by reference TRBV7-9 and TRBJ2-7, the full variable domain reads DTGVSQNPRHKITKRGQNVTFRCDPISEHNRLYWYRQTLGQGPEFLTYFQNEAQLEKSRLLSDRFSAERPKGSFSTLEIQRTEQGDSAMYLCASSLWDRGSYEQYFGPGTRLTVT.

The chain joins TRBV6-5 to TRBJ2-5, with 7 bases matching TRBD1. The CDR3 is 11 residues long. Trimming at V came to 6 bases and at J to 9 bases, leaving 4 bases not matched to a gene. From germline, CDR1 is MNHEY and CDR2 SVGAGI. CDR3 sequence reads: CASRKDRAQYF. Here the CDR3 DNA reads TGTGCCAGCAGGAAAGACAGGGCCCAGTACTTC.

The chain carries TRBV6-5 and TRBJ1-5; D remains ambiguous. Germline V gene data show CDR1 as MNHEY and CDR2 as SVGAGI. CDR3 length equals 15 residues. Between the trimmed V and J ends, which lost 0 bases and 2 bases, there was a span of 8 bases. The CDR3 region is CASSYSGRGNQPQHF. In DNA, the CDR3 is TGTGCCAGCAGTTACTCGGGCAGAGGCAATCAGCCCCAGCATTTT.

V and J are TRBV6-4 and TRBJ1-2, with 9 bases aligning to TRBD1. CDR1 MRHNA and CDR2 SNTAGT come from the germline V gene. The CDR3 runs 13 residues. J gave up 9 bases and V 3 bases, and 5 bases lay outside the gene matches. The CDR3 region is CASSEGQGLSYTF. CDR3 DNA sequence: TGTGCCAGCAGTGAGGGACAGGGTTTAAGCTACACCTTC.

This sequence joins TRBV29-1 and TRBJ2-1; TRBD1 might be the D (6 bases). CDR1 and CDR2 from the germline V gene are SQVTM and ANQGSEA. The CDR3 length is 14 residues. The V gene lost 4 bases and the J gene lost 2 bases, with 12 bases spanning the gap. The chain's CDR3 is CSVAGTPTYNEQFF. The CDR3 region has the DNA TGCAGCGTTGCCGGGACACCCACCTACAATGAGCAGTTCTTC.

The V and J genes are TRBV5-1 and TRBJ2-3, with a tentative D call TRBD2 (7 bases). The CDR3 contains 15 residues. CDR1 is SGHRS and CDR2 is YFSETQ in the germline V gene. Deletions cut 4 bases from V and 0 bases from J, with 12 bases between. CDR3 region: CASSPQGLSTDTQYF. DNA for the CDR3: TGCGCCAGCAGCCCACAGGGACTAAGCACAGATACGCAGTATTTT.

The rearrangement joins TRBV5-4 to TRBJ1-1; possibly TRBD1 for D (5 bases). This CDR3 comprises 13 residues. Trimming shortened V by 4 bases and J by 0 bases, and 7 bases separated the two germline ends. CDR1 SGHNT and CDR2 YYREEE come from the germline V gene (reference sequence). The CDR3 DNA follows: TGTGCCAGCAGCCGGACAATGAACACTGAAGCTTTCTTT. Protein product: CASSRTMNTEAFF.

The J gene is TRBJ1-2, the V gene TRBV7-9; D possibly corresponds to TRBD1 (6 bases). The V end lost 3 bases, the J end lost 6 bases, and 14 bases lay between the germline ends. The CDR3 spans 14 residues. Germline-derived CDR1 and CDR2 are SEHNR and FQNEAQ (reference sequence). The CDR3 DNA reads TGTGCCAGCAGCTTGGAGACAGGATGGGATGGCTACACCTTC. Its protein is CASSLETGWDGYTF.

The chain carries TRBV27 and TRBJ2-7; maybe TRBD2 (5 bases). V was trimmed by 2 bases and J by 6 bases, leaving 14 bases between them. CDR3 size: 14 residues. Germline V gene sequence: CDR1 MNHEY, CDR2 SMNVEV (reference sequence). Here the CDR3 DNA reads TGTGCCAGCAGTTTAAGACCATACGGGGTCGAGCAGTACTTC. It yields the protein CASSLRPYGVEQYF.

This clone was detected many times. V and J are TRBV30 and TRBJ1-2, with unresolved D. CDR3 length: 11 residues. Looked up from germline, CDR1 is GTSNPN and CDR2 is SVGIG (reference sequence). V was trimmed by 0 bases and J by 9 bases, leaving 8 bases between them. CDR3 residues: CAWSVTFRYTF. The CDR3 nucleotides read TGTGCCTGGAGTGTAACTTTTCGCTACACCTTC. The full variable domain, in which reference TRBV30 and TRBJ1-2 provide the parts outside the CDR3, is SQTIHQWPATLVQPVGSPLSLECTVEGTSNPNLYWYRQAAGRGLQLLFYSVGIGQISSEVPQNLSASRPQDRQFILSSKKLLLSDSGFYLCAWSVTFRYTFGSGTRLTVV.

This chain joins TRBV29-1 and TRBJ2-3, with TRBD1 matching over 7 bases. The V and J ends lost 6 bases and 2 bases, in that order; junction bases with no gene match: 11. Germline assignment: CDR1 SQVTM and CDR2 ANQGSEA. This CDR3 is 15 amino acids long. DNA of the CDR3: TGCAGCGTGTCCCCGGGACAGAGAGACACAGATACGCAGTATTTT. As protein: CSVSPGQRDTDTQYF.

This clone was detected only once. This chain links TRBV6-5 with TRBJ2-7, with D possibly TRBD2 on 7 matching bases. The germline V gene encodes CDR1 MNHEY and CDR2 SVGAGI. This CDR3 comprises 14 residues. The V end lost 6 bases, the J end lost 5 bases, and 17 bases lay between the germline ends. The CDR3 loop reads CASRRPGGLDEQYF. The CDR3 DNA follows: TGTGCCAGCAGACGACCCGGGGGGCTCGACGAGCAGTACTTC.

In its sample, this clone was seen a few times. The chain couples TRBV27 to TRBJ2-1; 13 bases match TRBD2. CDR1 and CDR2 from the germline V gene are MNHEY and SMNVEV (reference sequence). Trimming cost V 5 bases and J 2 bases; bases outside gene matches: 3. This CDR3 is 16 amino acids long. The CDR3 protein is CASSPTSGRTYNEQFF. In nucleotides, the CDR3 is TGTGCCAGCAGTCCGACTAGCGGGAGGACCTACAATGAGCAGTTCTTC.